The next 24 T cell receptor beta chains were all read from a single sample in a study of blood T cells in healthy people across ages. A second PCR of roughly 7 to 11 cycles used a sample-barcoded 5' primer and a J-beta primer mix. One entry per CDR3 protein results from TCRdb running MiXCR on the 5' RACE reads. The table includes 1.5 million to 2 million distinct CDR3 sequences, roughly 30% detected once. What was sequenced was blood. The receptors here all came from a woman in her twenties or thirties in good health.

This sequence joins TRBV5-1 and TRBJ2-7, with a tentative D call TRBD2 (6 bases). Germline CDR1 reads SGHRS; CDR2 reads YFSETQ. CDR3 size: 10 residues. V lost 7 bases and J 7 bases, leaving 9 bases between the germline ends. CDR3 sequence: CASPAGEQYF. DNA for the CDR3: TGCGCCAGCCCCGCGGGAGAGCAGTACTTC.

The rearrangement uses TRBV4-3 and TRBJ1-2; the match to TRBD1 covers 8 bases. From germline, CDR1 is LGHNA and CDR2 YSLEER. This CDR3 contains 16 residues. Trimming at V came to 4 bases and at J to 8 bases, leaving 15 bases not matched to a gene. The CDR3 is CASSPAGTGRSEGYTF. CDR3 DNA: TGCGCCAGCAGCCCGGCCGGGACAGGCAGGTCGGAGGGCTACACCTTC.

This clonotype was detected a few times. The rearrangement uses TRBV20-1 and TRBJ1-1, with TRBD1 as a possible D gene (6 bases). Germline assignment: CDR1 DFQATT and CDR2 SNEGSKA (reference sequence). The CDR3 is made up of 13 amino acids. V shed 4 bases and J shed 4 bases, with 13 bases lying between them. CDR3 amino acids: CSAKLQGATEAFF. The CDR3 DNA follows: TGCAGTGCTAAACTACAGGGAGCCACTGAAGCTTTCTTT.

This sequence joins TRBV5-1 and TRBJ1-2; D is undetermined. This CDR3 contains 12 residues. V shed 3 bases and J shed 7 bases, with 10 bases lying between them. Germline loops: CDR1 SGHRS, CDR2 YFSETQ. CDR3 in amino acids: CASSWETAGYTF. Written as DNA, the CDR3 is TGCGCCAGCAGCTGGGAGACGGCTGGCTACACCTTC.

This clonotype was counted a few times. The chain combines TRBV5-6 with TRBJ1-2; no clear D gene. V was cut by 4 bases and J by 8 bases, with 15 bases left in between. Germline V gene data show CDR1 as SGHDT and CDR2 as YYEEEE. The CDR3 is 13 residues long. CDR3 in DNA: TGTGCCAGCAGCCCGGTGGGATCGTGGGGCTACACCTTC. The encoded protein is CASSPVGSWGYTF.

J is TRBJ2-3 and V is TRBV28; tentatively, D is TRBD2 (7 bases). The CDR3 is made up of 15 amino acids. Trimming pared 6 bases from V and 3 bases from J, leaving 16 bases between. Germline V gene data show CDR1 as MDHEN and CDR2 as SYDVKM. The CDR3, as DNA: TGTGCCAGCAGCCTCGGGGGGCAAAGGACAGATACGCAGTATTTT. It yields the protein CASSLGGQRTDTQYF.

The V call is TRBV6-5, the J call TRBJ1-4, with D possibly TRBD1 on 5 matching bases. This CDR3 has 15 residues. The V end was cut by 2 bases, the J end by 12 bases, with 19 bases between. Germline V gene data show CDR1 as MNHEY and CDR2 as SVGAGI. DNA of the CDR3: TGTGCCAGCAGTTACACCGGGTTGGGGGTAAAGGAACTGTTTTTT. Translated, it gives CASSYTGLGVKELFF.

This clonotype was counted between two and nine times. The V and J genes are TRBV2 and TRBJ1-6; maybe TRBD1 (5 bases). CDR3 length: 13 residues. Germline V gene data show CDR1 as SNHLY and CDR2 as FYNNEI. Trimming stripped 10 bases from V and 9 bases from J, with 16 bases between. The CDR3 DNA sequence: TGTGCCACCTCAGAGGGGTTAGGTTCACCCCTCCACTTT. Translated, it gives CATSEGLGSPLHF.

This rearrangement joins TRBV19 to TRBJ1-2; the match to TRBD1 covers 7 bases. Germline-derived CDR1 and CDR2 are LNHDA and SQIVND (reference sequence). The CDR3 sequence is 16 residues long. Losses at the gene ends were 5 bases for V and 1 base for J; bases not matched to a gene: 10. CDR3 DNA: TGTGCCAGTAGTCCCCCAGGGGGGGCCATTAACTATGGCTACACCTTC. This gives the protein CASSPPGGAINYGYTF.

The chain joins TRBV11-2 to TRBJ2-5; D perhaps matches TRBD2 (6 bases). The V gene's germline CDR1 is SGHAT and CDR2 FQNNGV. The V end lost 4 bases, the J end lost 4 bases, and 13 bases lay between the germline ends. The CDR3 has 14 residues. The CDR3 region has the DNA TGTGCCAGCAGCTCCATTGGGGGAGGAGAGACCCAGTACTTC. It is translated as CASSSIGGGETQYF.

The rearrangement uses TRBV28 and TRBJ1-2; D call uncertain. The CDR3 runs 12 residues. Germline-derived CDR1 and CDR2 are MDHEN and SYDVKM. V lost 5 bases, J lost 10 bases, and 14 bases lay in between. The CDR3 loop reads CASSTAVPTYTF. The DNA of the CDR3 is TGTGCCAGCAGTACCGCCGTCCCCACCTACACCTTC.

As regards this clonotype: A single base separates this from a much larger clone, so it may be a read error. CDR3 in DNA: TGTGCCAGCAGCCACGACCCCGGACAGACCTACGAGCAGTACTTC. Amino acid sequence: CASSHDPGQTYEQYF. The chain carries TRBV6-5 and TRBJ2-7, with D maybe TRBD1 (6 bases). From germline, CDR1 is MNHEY and CDR2 SVGAGI. V lost 6 bases to trimming and J lost 2 bases, with 17 bases between them. The length of the CDR3 is 15 residues.

The chain carries TRBV20-1 and TRBJ1-2; 7 positions agree with TRBD1. Germline values: CDR1 DFQATT, CDR2 SNEGSKA (reference sequence). Unmatched junction bases numbered 16, after V lost 5 bases and J lost 4 bases. The length of the CDR3 is 16 residues. The CDR3 DNA is TGCAGTGCTCCTCTCCAGAACAGGGGAGGGCCCTATGGCTACACCTTC. Its protein is CSAPLQNRGGPYGYTF.

This chain connects TRBV20-1 to TRBJ2-4; 9 nucleotides match TRBD1. The CDR3 covers 12 residues. V shed 6 bases, J shed 13 bases, and the junction held 10 bases outside the gene matches. Per the germline V gene, CDR1 is DFQATT and CDR2 is SNEGSKA (reference sequence). CDR3 loop: CSARTGAGEQYF. As DNA, the CDR3 is TGCAGTGCGCGGACAGGGGCGGGAGAGCAGTACTTC.

This clonotype was seen many times. DNA of the CDR3: TGTGCCACCAGCAGAGTTTCGGCGGGTGCGGGCTACACCTTC. Protein product: CATSRVSAGAGYTF. The rearrangement joins TRBV15 to TRBJ1-2; D gene ambiguous. V lost 1 base and J 8 bases, leaving 14 bases between the germline ends. CDR1 is LNHNV and CDR2 is YYDKDF in the germline V gene (reference sequence). The length of the CDR3 is 14 residues.

In this sample, this clonotype turned up many times. V gene TRBV15 combines with J gene TRBJ2-1; D remains ambiguous. Looked up from germline, CDR1 is LNHNV and CDR2 is YYDKDF (reference sequence). Trimming took off 3 bases at V and 3 bases at J, with 6 bases between the two ends. This CDR3 is built from 13 residues. The CDR3 coding sequence is TGTGCCACCAGCAGCGAATACTACAATGAGCAGTTCTTC. Protein product: CATSSEYYNEQFF.

The chain joins TRBV12-3 or TRBV12-4 to TRBJ1-5, with D perhaps matching TRBD1 (5 bases). Trimming cost V 6 bases and J 3 bases, with 9 bases left between them. The CDR3 length is 13 residues. The CDR3 nucleotides are TGTGCCAGCAGGGGGGGGGTCAATCAGCCCCAGCATTTT. Amino acid sequence: CASRGGVNQPQHF.

This clonotype was counted ten times or more. V usage is TRBV2 and J usage is TRBJ2-1; TRBD2 matches 11 bases. CDR1 and CDR2 from the germline V gene are SNHLY and FYNNEI. Trimming removed 2 bases from V and 5 bases from J; junction bases left unmatched: 5. This CDR3 has 16 amino acids. CDR3 in amino acids: CASSEPSGGINNEQFF. The CDR3 bases are TGTGCCAGCAGTGAACCTAGCGGGGGGATTAACAATGAGCAGTTCTTC.

This clonotype was detected once. This chain connects TRBV7-2 to TRBJ2-1; D ambiguous. V lost 4 bases to trimming and J lost 3 bases, with 13 bases between them. Germline loops: CDR1 SGHTA, CDR2 FQGNSA. The CDR3 runs to 15 residues. CDR3 coding DNA: TGTGCCAGCAGCTACCCCGGGCCTTACTACAATGAGCAGTTCTTC. It specifies CASSYPGPYYNEQFF. The whole variable domain, filled in from reference TRBV7-2 and TRBJ2-1, reads GAGVSQSPSNKVTEKGKDVELRCDPISGHTALYWYRQSLGQGLEFLIYFQGNSAPDKSGLPSDRFSAERTGGSVSTLTIQRTQQEDSAVYLCASSYPGPYYNEQFFGPGTRLTVL.

This clonotype has ten or more counts. CDR3 coding DNA: TGCAGTGCGCCAGGGCGCGTTAACTATGGCTACACCTTC. It translates to CSAPGRVNYGYTF. The chain is built from TRBV20-1 and TRBJ1-2, with D possibly TRBD1 on 5 matching bases. Trimming cost V 6 bases and J 1 base, with 12 bases left between them. There are 13 residues in the CDR3. CDR1 DFQATT and CDR2 SNEGSKA come from the germline V gene (reference sequence).

This clonotype appeared a few times. The chain carries TRBV9 and TRBJ2-7; 15 bases map to TRBD2. This CDR3 region has 24 residues. Unmatched junction bases numbered 25, after V lost 3 bases and J lost 0 bases. The germline CDR1 and CDR2 sequences are SGDLS and YYNGEE. The CDR3: CASSAPSWAGIPGLAGGRSYEQYF. CDR3 sequence (DNA): TGTGCCAGCAGCGCGCCCTCGTGGGCAGGCATACCGGGACTAGCGGGAGGCCGCTCCTACGAGCAGTACTTC.

Turning to this clonotype: A much more abundant neighbour one base away suggests this may be a read error. This sequence joins TRBV4-1 and TRBJ2-7; D call uncertain. The ends were cut back, 0 bases at V and 0 bases at J, with 9 bases in the middle. Per the germline V gene, CDR1 is MGHRA and CDR2 is YSYEKL. This CDR3 region has 15 residues. The CDR3 loop is CASSQEIFSSYEQYF. The DNA for the CDR3 is TGCGCCAGCAGCCAAGAGATATTTAGCTCCTACGAGCAGTACTTC.

This clonotype was seen just once. This may arise from a read error, as a much more abundant clone is one base away. The chain links TRBV20-1 to TRBJ1-4, with D perhaps TRBD1 (5 bases). CDR1 and CDR2 from the germline V gene are DFQATT and SNEGSKA (reference sequence). The CDR3 is 13 amino acids. CDR3 protein: CSARTATNEKRFF. CDR3 coding DNA: TGCAGTGCTAGGACAGCAACTAATGAAAAACGGTTTTTT.

This clonotype was recorded only once. The CDR3 nucleotides are TGCGCCAGCAGCTTGCTCGGGGCGCCGGGGGAGACCCAGTACTTC. This encodes CASSLLGAPGETQYF. V gene TRBV5-1 combines with J gene TRBJ2-5; TRBD1 or TRBD2 may be the D gene (5 bases each). The CDR3 length is 15 residues. Germline assignment: CDR1 SGHRS and CDR2 YFSETQ. V was pared by 1 base and J by 5 bases, with 15 bases between.